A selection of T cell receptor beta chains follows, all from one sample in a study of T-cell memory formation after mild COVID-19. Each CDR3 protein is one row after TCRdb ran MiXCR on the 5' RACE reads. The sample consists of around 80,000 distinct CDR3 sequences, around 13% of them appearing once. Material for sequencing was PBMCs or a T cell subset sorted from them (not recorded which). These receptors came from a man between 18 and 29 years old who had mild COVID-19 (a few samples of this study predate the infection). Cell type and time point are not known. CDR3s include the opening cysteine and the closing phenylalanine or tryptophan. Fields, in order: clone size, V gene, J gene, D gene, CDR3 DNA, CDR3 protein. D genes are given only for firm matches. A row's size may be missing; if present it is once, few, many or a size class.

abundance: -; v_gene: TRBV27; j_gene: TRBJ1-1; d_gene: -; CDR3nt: TGTGCCAGCAGTTTAGCCCCAGGGCTGAACGGGGCTTTCTTT; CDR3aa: CASSLAPGLNGAFF
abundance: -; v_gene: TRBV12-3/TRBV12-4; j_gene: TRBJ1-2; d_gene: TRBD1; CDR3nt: TGTGCCAGCGGCCCGGGACAGGGGGCGAGAGGCTACACCTTC; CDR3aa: CASGPGQGARGYTF
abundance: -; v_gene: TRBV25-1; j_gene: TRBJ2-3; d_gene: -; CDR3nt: TGTGCCAGCAGTGAACAGGGCTACACAGATACGCAGTATTTT; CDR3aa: CASSEQGYTDTQYF
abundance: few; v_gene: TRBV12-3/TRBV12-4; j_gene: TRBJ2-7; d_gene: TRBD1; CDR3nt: TGTGCCAGCAGTCCTCCGACAGGGGGTGACGAGCAGTACTTC; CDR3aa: CASSPPTGGDEQYF
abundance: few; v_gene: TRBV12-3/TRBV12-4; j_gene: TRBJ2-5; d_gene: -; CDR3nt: TGTGCCAGCAGTTTTCCCTCCGGTTTCCAAGAGACCCAGTACTTC; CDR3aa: CASSFPSGFQETQYF
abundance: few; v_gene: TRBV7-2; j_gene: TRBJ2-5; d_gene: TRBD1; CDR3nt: TGTGCCAGCGGTAGGGACAGGGGTGCACCCCGCCAAGAGACCCAGTACTTC; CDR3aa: CASGRDRGAPRQETQYF
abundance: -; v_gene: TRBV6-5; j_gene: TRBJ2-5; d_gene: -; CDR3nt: TGTGCCAGCAGTTATCAGGGACAAGAGACCCAGTACTTC; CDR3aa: CASSYQGQETQYF
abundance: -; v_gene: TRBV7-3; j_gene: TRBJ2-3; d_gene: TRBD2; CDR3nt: TGTGCCAGCAGCGCTAGCGGGGGGAGGGGAGATACGCAGTATTTT; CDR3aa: CASSASGGRGDTQYF
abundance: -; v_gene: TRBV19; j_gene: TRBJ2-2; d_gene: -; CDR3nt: TGTGCCAGTGGTTCGGTCGACTTGACCGGGGAGCTGTTTTTT; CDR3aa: CASGSVDLTGELFF
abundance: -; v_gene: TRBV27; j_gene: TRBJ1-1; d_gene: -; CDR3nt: TGTGCCAGCAGTTTAGAGGCAGGGCGAGGCACTGAAGCTTTCTTT; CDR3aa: CASSLEAGRGTEAFF
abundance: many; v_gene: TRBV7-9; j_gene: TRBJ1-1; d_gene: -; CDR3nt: TGTGCCAGCAGCTTAAGAGGGACTGAAGCTTTCTTT; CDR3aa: CASSLRGTEAFF
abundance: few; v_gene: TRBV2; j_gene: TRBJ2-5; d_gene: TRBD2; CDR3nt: TGTGCCAGCAAGGCTAGCGGGGCTCAAGAGACCCAGTACTTC; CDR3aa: CASKASGAQETQYF
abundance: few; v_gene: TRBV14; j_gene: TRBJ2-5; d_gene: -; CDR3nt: TGTGCCAGCAGCCAAGTCGCGACAGGGAGGAAAGAGACCCAGTACTTC; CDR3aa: CASSQVATGRKETQYF
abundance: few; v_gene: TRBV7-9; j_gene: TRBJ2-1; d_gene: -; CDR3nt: TGTGCCAGCAGGGGGACTCGACAGGTCAATGAGCAGTTCTTC; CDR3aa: CASRGTRQVNEQFF
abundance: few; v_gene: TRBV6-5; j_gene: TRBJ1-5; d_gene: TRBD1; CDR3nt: TGTGCCAGCGGGACGGACAGGGCGCGACAGCCCCAGCATTTT; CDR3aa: CASGTDRARQPQHF
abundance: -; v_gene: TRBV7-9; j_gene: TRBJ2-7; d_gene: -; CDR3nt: TGTGCCAGCAGCCTTATTGACATCTCAGCCGCCTCCTACGAGCAGTACTTC; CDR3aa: CASSLIDISAASYEQYF
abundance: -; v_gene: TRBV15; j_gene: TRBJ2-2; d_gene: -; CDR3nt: TGTGCCACCAGCAGAGATAGAATGAGAAGTGGGGACACCGGGGAGCTGTTTTTT; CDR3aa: CATSRDRMRSGDTGELFF
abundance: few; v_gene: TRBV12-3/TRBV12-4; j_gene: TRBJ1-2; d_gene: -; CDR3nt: TGTGCCAGCAGTTTCCCGGACAGCTATGGCTACACCTTC; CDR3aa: CASSFPDSYGYTF
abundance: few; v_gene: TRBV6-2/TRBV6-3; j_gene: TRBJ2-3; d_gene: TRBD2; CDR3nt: TGTGCCAGCAGTGAGGGCGGGGGGGCCACAGATACGCAGTATTTT; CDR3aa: CASSEGGGATDTQYF
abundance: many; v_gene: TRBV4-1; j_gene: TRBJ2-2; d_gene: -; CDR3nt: TGCGCCAGCAGCCAACCTACCGGGGAGCTGTTTTTT; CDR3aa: CASSQPTGELFF
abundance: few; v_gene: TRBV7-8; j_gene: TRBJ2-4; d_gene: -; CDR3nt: TGTGCCAGCAGCTCCGGCGGGGTGGGGAGACCCAAAAACATTCAGTACTTC; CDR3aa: CASSSGGVGRPKNIQYF
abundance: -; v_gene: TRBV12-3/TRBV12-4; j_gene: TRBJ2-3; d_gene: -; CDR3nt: TGTGCCAGCGGAACGTACGGGAGCAGCACAGATACGCAGTATTTT; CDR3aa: CASGTYGSSTDTQYF
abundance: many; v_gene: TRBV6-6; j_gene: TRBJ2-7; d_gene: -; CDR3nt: TGTGCCAGCAGTTATGCCGTAGCCTCCTACGAGCAGTACTTC; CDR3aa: CASSYAVASYEQYF
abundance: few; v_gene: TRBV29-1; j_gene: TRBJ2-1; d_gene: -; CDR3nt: TGCAGCGTTGGCAGGCGGTACAATGAGCAGTTCTTC; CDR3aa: CSVGRRYNEQFF
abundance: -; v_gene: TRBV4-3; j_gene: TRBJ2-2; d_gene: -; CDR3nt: TGCGCCAGCAGCCAAGATAGCGTCCCCGGGGAGCTGTTTTTT; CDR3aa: CASSQDSVPGELFF
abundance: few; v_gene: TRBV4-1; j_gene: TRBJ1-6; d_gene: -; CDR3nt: TGCGCCAGCAGCCAAGTGGGAAGGGGGAATTCACCCCTCCACTTT; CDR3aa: CASSQVGRGNSPLHF
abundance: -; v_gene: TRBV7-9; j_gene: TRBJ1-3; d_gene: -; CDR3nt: TGTGCCAGCAGCTTAAGTTACGGGGTCGGAAACACCATATATTTT; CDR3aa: CASSLSYGVGNTIYF
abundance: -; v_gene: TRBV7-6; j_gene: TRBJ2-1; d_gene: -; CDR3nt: TGTGCCAGCAGCTTGGGGCGAGAGGGTGAGCAGTTCTTC; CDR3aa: CASSLGREGEQFF
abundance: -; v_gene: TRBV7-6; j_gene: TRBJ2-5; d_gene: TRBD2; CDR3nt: TGTGCCAGCAGCTCCGTGGGACTAGGTGCGACCCAGTACTTC; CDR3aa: CASSSVGLGATQYF
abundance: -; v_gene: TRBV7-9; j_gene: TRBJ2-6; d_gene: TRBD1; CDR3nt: TGTGCCAGCAGGGCTACAGGGGGCTCTGGGGCCAACGTCCTGACTTTC; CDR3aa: CASRATGGSGANVLTF
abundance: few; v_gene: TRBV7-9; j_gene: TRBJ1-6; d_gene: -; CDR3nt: TGTGCCAGCAGCTTAGCAGGGGACCCCCTCCACTTT; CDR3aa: CASSLAGDPLHF
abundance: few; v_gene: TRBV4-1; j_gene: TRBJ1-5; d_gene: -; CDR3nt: TGCGCCAGCAGCCAAGGACTGCCGCCCCAGCATTTT; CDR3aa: CASSQGLPPQHF
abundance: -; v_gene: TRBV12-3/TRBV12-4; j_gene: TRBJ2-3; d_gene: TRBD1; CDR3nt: TGTGCCAGCAGCCCGACAGGGAATACGCAGTATTTT; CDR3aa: CASSPTGNTQYF
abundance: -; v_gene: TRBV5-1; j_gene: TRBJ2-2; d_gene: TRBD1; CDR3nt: TGCGCCAGCAGCCTAGGGGACAGACCGAACACCGGGGAGCTGTTTTTT; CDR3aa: CASSLGDRPNTGELFF
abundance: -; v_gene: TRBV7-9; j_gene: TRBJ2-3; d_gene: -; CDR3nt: TGTGCCAGCAGCTCTTTGGACTCGGCCTACACAGATACGCAGTATTTT; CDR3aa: CASSSLDSAYTDTQYF
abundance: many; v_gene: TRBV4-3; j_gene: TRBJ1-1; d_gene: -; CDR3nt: TGCGCCAGCAGCCAAGATTTGGCAGGGCGGCTGAACACTGAAGCTTTCTTT; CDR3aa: CASSQDLAGRLNTEAFF
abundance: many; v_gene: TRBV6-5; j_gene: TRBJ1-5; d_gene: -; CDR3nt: TGTGCCAGCAGTTACACCCGCGGGTATCGGCCCCAGCATTTT; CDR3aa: CASSYTRGYRPQHF
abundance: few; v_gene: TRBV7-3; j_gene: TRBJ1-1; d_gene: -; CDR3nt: TGTGCCAGCAGCTTAGATTCGGACACTGAAGCTTTCTTT; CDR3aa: CASSLDSDTEAFF
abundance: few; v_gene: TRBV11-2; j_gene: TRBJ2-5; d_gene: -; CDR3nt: TGTGCCAGCAGCTTAGTGGGGAGCGGAGAGACCCAGTACTTC; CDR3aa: CASSLVGSGETQYF
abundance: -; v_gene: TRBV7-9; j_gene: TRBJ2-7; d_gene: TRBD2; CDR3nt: TGTGCCAGCAGCTCGGTGGGGGGGGACGAGCAGTACTTC; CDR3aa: CASSSVGGDEQYF
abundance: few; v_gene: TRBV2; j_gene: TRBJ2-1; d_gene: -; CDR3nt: TGTGCCAGCACGGCAGGGAATGAGCAGTTCTTC; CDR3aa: CASTAGNEQFF
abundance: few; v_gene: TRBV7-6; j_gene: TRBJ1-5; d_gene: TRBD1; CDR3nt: TGTGCCAGCAGCCAAGCTTCCGGGACAGGGAGCAATCAGCCCCAGCATTTT; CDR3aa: CASSQASGTGSNQPQHF
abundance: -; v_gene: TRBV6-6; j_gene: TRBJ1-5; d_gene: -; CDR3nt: TGTGCCAGCAGTTACGAGATCAATCAGCCCCAGCATTTT; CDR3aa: CASSYEINQPQHF
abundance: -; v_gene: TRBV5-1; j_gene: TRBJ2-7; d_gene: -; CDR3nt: TGCGCCAGCAGAGGGATGAGGGGCGCTTTAAACGAGCAGTACTTC; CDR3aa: CASRGMRGALNEQYF
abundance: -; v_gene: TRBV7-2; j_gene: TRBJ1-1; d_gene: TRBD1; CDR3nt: TGTGCCAGCAGTTTCGACAGGGAGATGGGGGCTTTCTTT; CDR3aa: CASSFDREMGAFF
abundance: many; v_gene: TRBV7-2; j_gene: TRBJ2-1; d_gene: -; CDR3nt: TGTGCCAGCAGCTCTGGGGGGAGCTCCTACAATGAGCAGTTCTTC; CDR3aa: CASSSGGSSYNEQFF
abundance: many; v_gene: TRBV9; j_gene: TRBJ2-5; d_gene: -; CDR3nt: TGTGCCAGCAGCGCGGACAACCAAGAGACCCAGTACTTC; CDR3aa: CASSADNQETQYF
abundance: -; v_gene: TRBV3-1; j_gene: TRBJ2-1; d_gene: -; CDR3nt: TGTGCCAGCAGCCAAGTGTTGTCGGGGGATGAGCAGTTCTTC; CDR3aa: CASSQVLSGDEQFF
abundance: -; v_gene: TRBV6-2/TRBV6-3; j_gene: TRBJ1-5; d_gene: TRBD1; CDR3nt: TGTGCCAGCAGCCGGGACAGGAGCTATAGCAATCAGCCCCAGCATTTT; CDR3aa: CASSRDRSYSNQPQHF
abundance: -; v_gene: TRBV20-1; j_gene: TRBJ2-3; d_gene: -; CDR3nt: TGCAGTGTCGGGACCGACCTTGGGTCCCCAGATACGCAGTATTTT; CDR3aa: CSVGTDLGSPDTQYF
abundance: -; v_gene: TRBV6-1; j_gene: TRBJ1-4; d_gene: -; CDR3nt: TGTGCCAGCAGTGACAGGGTTCGAGAAAAACTGTTTTTT; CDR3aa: CASSDRVREKLFF
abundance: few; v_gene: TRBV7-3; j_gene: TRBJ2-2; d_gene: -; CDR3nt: TGTGCCAGCAGCTTAAACGTCCCCATGGACACCGGGGAGCTGTTTTTT; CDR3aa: CASSLNVPMDTGELFF
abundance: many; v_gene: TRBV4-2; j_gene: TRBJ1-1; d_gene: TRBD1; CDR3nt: TGTGCCAGCAGCCAAGATTGGATAAGGACAGGAATGAACACTGAAGCTTTCTTT; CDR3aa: CASSQDWIRTGMNTEAFF
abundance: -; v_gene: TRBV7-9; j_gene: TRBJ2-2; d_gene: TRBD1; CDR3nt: TGTGCCAGCAGTCCTCCCGGGACAGGGGTTGTCGGGGAGCTGTTTTTT; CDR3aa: CASSPPGTGVVGELFF
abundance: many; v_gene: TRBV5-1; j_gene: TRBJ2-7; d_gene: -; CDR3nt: TGCGCCAGCAGAAGCACGGGGGAATACGAGCAGTACTTC; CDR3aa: CASRSTGEYEQYF